This TCR beta chain is drawn from a study of STAT5B mutations in CD4+ large granular lymphocyte leukemia. Study information: Among healthy donors, a particular HLA allele went with more CDR3 'QG' motifs. The study's findings and limits: Compared with healthy controls (2/35), patient top clones favored TRBV06 (8/27). Main leukemic clonotypes were patient-specific, but about 25% appeared at low frequency elsewhere.

Turning to this clone: Its antigen remains unknown.

The table came from immunoSEQ multiplex PCR; TCRdb's copy has only in-frame clones and leaves some out. Here the sample spans 30,000 to 40,000 clones, 65% to 90% being singletons. The V gene's germline CDR1 is LGHNT and CDR2 FRNRAP. Trimming cost V 4 bases and J 4 bases; bases outside gene matches: 7. CDR3 size: 15 residues. The specimen was CD4+ T cells from blood buffy coats. The TCR originated in a human donor in good health. This chain connects TRBV12-5 to TRBJ2-7, with 10 nucleotides matching TRBD1. The CDR3 bases are TGTGCTAGTGGTTCGTCCGGACAGGGGGTTTACGAGCAGTACTTC. Amino acid sequence: CASGSSGQGVYEQYF.